The subject of this entry is one T cell receptor (beta chain). The antigen is undetermined. Generation of TCR beta libraries employed quantitative 5'-RACE incorporating molecular barcodes. TCRdb recomputed calls from the 5' RACE reads with MiXCR, one row per CDR3 protein. The sample shows roughly 150,000 distinct CDR3 sequences, around a third of them seen only once. The sample originates from a study of CD8 T cells in ankylosing spondylitis. Study-level results: Clones linked with disease were CD8+ and fairly uncommon in the peripheral blood. A motif of 7 to 9 highly homologous TCR beta variants was seen as apparently characteristic of ankylosing spondylitis blood. Past studies reported some motif variants in reactive arthritis synovial fluid and blood.

The CDR3 is 15 amino acids. The germline CDR1 and CDR2 sequences are SQVTM and ANQGSEA. The V and J ends lost 2 bases and 3 bases, in that order; junction bases with no gene match: 3. Sequencing was performed on synovial fluid, either unsorted or a sorted T cell fraction (not recorded which). This sequence was found in a male donor with ankylosing spondylitis. The J gene is TRBJ2-3, the V gene TRBV29-1; 12 bases agree with TRBD2. The CDR3 loop is CSVEWTSGKTDTQYF. The CDR3 bases are TGCAGCGTTGAATGGACTAGCGGGAAAACAGATACGCAGTATTTT.